Following are 5 T cell receptor beta chains from one sample sequenced in a study of shared clonotypes between healthy human individuals. This table comes from immunoSEQ multiplex PCR, and its TCRdb copy is limited to in-frame clones, with some not included. The sample holds about 1 million clones; more than 60% are singletons and the top ten take approximately 1.5%. The sequenced sample consisted of memory CD4+ T cells sorted from blood. The subset was: CD45RA-negative fraction. These TCRs come from a man between 18 and 29 years old in good health.

This chain uses TRBV7-2 with TRBJ2-3; D remains ambiguous. Per germline, CDR1 SGHTA and CDR2 FQGNSA. V lost 4 bases, J lost 1 base, and 6 bases lay in between. The CDR3 length is 13 residues. In DNA form, the CDR3 reads TGTGCCAGCAGCTCGAGGCGCACAGATACGCAGTATTTT. It translates to CASSSRRTDTQYF. Full variable domain (remainder filled in from reference TRBV7-2 and TRBJ2-3): GAGVSQSPSNKVTEKGKDVELRCDPISGHTALYWYRQSLGQGLEFLIYFQGNSAPDKSGLPSDRFSAERTGGSVSTLTIQRTQQEDSAVYLCASSSRRTDTQYFGPGTRLTVL.

This clone showed up just once. This sequence joins TRBV6-1 and TRBJ2-2; the D gene is possibly TRBD2 (5 bases). Deletions cut 7 bases from V and 3 bases from J, with 12 bases between. Germline V gives CDR1 MNHNS, CDR2 SASEGT. This CDR3 region has 14 residues. The CDR3 reads CASIRRTYTGELFF. In nucleotides, the CDR3 is TGTGCCAGCATAAGGAGGACCTACACCGGGGAGCTGTTTTTT.

This clone appeared once. This CDR3 reads CASIQTSWNTGELFF. The CDR3 DNA is TGTGCCAGCATTCAAACTAGCTGGAACACCGGGGAGCTGTTTTTT. This rearrangement joins TRBV7-8 to TRBJ2-2, with a weak D call TRBD2 (6 bases). Germline-derived CDR1 and CDR2 are SGHVS and FQNEAQ. This CDR3 contains 15 residues. Trimming took 7 bases from V and 1 from J, leaving 13 bases between them.

The V and J genes are TRBV7-8 and TRBJ1-2; the D is unclear. With 1 base removed from V and 4 bases from J, the gap between germline ends came to 16 bases. Germline V CDR1 and CDR2: SGHVS, FQNEAQ. The CDR3 is made up of 16 amino acids. The CDR3: CASSLGRVAGFYGYTF. DNA of the CDR3: TGTGCCAGCAGCTTAGGGAGGGTAGCCGGCTTCTATGGCTACACCTTC.

This clone was recorded a few times. Within the sample, other DNA sequences also encode this same CDR3. The rearrangement joins TRBV18 to TRBJ2-2; no reliable D call. Germline loops: CDR1 KGHSH, CDR2 LQKENI. The CDR3 sequence is 13 residues long. Trimming left V 3 bases short and J 1 base short, with 3 bases between. The CDR3 is CASSPQNTGELFF. As DNA, the CDR3 is TGTGCCAGCTCACCTCAGAACACCGGGGAGCTGTTTTTT.